Following are 5 T cell receptor beta chains from one sample sequenced in a study of cytomegalovirus exposure and HLA in healthy donors. Researchers ran the PCR with 60 Vbeta and 13 Jbeta primers. Clones were read by immunoSEQ multiplex PCR, and TCRdb kept only the in-frame ones, dropping some. The table has around 160,000 clones, 65% to 85% seen once; the top ten hold approximately 6.3%. Sequencing was carried out using PBMCs. Source of these receptors: a woman between 40 and 50 years old in good health and CMV-seropositive.

The V call is TRBV6-1, the J call TRBJ1-6, with D possibly TRBD1 on 5 matching bases. The germline V gene encodes CDR1 MNHNS and CDR2 SASEGT. The ends were cut back, 2 bases at V and 10 bases at J, with 12 bases in the middle. The CDR3 totals 14 residues. CDR3 sequence (DNA): TGTGCCAGCAGTGAAAAGGGGTGGGAATCACCCCTCCACTTT. It encodes CASSEKGWESPLHF.

Worth noting for this clone: Sequence at one end of the junction differs from germline and may be a read error. V is TRBV18 and J is TRBJ1-3; weak D call: TRBD1 (5 bases). Germline V gene lookup returns CDR1 KGHSH and CDR2 LQKENI. This CDR3 has 14 amino acids. CDR3 loop: CASSPSGTGNTIYF. The CDR3 DNA sequence: TGTGCCAGCTCACCTTCCGGGACTGGTAACACCATATATTTT.

The gene calls are TRBV2 and TRBJ1-2, with D possibly TRBD1 on 6 matching bases. Trimming pared 0 bases from V and 4 bases from J, leaving 12 bases between. CDR1 is SNHLY and CDR2 is FYNNEI in the germline V gene. The CDR3 consists of 15 residues. As DNA, the CDR3 is TGTGCCAGCAGTGAAGCCGGGGACAACGTCTATGGCTACACCTTC. Translating gives CASSEAGDNVYGYTF.

The CDR3 spells CASSEAGQGIQPQHF. In nucleotides, the CDR3 is TGTGCCAGCAGTGAGGCGGGACAGGGGATACAGCCCCAGCATTTT. V usage is TRBV6-1 and J usage is TRBJ1-5; 10 bases match TRBD1. CDR1 MNHNS and CDR2 SASEGT come from the germline V gene. V lost 3 bases and J lost 7; bases outside the gene matches: 6. The CDR3 is 15 amino acids.

This sequence joins TRBV2 and TRBJ2-3, with 11 bases aligning to TRBD2. V was pared by 6 bases and J by 4 bases, with 3 bases of the junction left unmatched. The V gene's germline CDR1 is SNHLY and CDR2 FYNNEI. The length of the CDR3 is 14 residues. CDR3 DNA: TGTGCCAGCAGCCTTAGCGGGGGGGCAGATACGCAGTATTTT. Its translation: CASSLSGGADTQYF.